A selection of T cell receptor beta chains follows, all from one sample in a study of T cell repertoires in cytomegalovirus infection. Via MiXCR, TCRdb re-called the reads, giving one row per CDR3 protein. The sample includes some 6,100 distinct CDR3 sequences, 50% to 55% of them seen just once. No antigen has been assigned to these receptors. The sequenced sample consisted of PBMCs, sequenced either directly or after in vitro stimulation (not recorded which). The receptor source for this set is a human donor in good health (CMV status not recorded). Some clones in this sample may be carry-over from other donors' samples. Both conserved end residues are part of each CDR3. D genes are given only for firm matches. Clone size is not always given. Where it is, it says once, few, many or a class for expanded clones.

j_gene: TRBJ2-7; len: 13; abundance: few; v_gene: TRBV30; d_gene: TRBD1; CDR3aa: CAWTVGTGYEQYF; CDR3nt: TGTGCCTGGACCGTGGGGACAGGCTACGAGCAGTACTTC
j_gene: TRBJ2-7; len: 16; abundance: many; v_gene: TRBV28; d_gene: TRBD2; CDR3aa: CASSPLAGGPNWEQYF; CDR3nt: TGTGCCAGCAGTCCACTAGCGGGAGGCCCAAATTGGGAGCAGTACTTC
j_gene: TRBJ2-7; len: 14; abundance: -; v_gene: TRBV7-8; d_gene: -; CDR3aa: CAMSWDTPVDEQDF; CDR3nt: TGTGCCATGAGCTGGGACACCCCTGTCGACGAGCAGGACTTC
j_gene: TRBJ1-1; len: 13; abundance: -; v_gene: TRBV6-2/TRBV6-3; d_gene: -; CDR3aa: CASSSPEPNTEFF; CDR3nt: TGTGCCAGCAGTTCCCCAGAACCGAACACTGAATTCTTT
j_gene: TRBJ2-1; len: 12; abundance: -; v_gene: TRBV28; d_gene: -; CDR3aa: CARRFYLAVQFF; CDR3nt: TGTGCCCGCAGATTTTACCTAGCTGTGCAGTTCTTC
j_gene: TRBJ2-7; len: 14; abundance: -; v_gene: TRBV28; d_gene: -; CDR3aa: CALTHTQLDYEQYF; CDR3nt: TGTGCCCTCACTCACACCCAACTAGACTACGAGCAGTACTTC
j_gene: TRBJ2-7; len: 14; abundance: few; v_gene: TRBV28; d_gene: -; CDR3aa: CASTTTQLDDYQYF; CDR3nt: TGTGCCAGCACTACCACCCAACTAGACGACTACCAGTACTTC
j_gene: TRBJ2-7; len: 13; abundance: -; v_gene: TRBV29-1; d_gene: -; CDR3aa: CSVKPTGDYEQYF; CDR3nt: TGCAGCGTTAAACCGACAGGAGACTACGAGCAGTACTTC
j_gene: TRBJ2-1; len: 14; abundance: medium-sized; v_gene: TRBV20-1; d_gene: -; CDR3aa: CSARRKETYNEQFF; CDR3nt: TGCAGTGCTAGAAGGAAAGAGACCTACAATGAGCAGTTCTTC
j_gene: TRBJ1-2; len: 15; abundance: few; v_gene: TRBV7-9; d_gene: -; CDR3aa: CASSHDARESYGYTF; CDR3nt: TGTGCCAGCAGCCACGACGCGAGGGAGTCCTATGGCTACACCTTC
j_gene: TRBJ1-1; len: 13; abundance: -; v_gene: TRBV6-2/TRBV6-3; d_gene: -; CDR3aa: CASSPEPNTEAFF; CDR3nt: TGTGCCAGTTCCCCAGAACCGAACACTGAAGCTTTCTTT
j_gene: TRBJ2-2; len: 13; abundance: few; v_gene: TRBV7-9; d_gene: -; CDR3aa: CASSSLAAGELFF; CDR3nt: TGTGCCAGCAGCTCACTGGCCGCCGGGGAGCTGTTTTTT
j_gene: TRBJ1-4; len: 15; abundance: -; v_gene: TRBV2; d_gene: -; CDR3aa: CDSSEGWTPPESLFF; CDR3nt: TGTGACAGCAGTGAAGGTTGGACACCCCCGGAATCACTGTTTTTT
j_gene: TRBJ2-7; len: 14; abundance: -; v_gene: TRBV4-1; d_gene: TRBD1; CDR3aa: CASSQVWTGSEQYF; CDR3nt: TGCGCCAGCAGCCAAGTGTGGACAGGGTCCGAGCAGTACTTC
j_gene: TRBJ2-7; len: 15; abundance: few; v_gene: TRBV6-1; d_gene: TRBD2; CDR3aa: CASSEASGGFHEQYF; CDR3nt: TGTGCCAGCAGTGAAGCTTCGGGGGGTTTCCACGAGCAGTACTTC
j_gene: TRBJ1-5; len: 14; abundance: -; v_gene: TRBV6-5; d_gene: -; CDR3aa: CAITSGQKNQPTHF; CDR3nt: TGTGCCATCACCAGTGGACAGAAGAATCAGCCCACGCATTTT
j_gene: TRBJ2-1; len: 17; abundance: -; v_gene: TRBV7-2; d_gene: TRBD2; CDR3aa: CASSLRGASGAFNEQFF; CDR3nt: TGTGCCAGCAGCTTAAGAGGAGCTAGCGGGGCCTTCAATGAGCAGTTCTTC
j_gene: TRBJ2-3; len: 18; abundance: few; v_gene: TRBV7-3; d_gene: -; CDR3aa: CASSLNRDYHLDTDTQYF; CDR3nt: TGTGCCAGCAGCTTAAACAGGGACTACCACTTGGACACAGATACGCAGTATTTT
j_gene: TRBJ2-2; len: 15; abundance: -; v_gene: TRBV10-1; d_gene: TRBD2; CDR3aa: CASSAGLANTGELFF; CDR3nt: TGCGCCAGCAGTGCAGGACTAGCGAACACCGGGGAGCTGTTTTTT
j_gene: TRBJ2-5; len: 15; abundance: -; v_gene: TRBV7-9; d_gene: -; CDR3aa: CASSRKQGGKETQYF; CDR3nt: TGTGCCAGCAGTCGCAAACAGGGAGGGAAAGAGACCCAGTACTTC
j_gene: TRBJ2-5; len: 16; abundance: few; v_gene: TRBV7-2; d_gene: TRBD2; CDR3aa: CASSPRTSGSQETQYF; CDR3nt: TGTGCCAGCAGCCCTCGGACTAGCGGGAGTCAAGAGACCCAGTACTTC
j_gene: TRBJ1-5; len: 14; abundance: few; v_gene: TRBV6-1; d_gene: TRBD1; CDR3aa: CSSSMGQKNQPKHF; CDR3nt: TGTTCAAGCAGCATGGGACAGAAGAATCAGCCCAAGCATTTT
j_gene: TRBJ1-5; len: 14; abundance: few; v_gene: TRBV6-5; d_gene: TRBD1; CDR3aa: CASSMGQKNPPHHF; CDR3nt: TGTGCCAGCAGCATGGGACAGAAGAATCCTCCCCATCATTTT